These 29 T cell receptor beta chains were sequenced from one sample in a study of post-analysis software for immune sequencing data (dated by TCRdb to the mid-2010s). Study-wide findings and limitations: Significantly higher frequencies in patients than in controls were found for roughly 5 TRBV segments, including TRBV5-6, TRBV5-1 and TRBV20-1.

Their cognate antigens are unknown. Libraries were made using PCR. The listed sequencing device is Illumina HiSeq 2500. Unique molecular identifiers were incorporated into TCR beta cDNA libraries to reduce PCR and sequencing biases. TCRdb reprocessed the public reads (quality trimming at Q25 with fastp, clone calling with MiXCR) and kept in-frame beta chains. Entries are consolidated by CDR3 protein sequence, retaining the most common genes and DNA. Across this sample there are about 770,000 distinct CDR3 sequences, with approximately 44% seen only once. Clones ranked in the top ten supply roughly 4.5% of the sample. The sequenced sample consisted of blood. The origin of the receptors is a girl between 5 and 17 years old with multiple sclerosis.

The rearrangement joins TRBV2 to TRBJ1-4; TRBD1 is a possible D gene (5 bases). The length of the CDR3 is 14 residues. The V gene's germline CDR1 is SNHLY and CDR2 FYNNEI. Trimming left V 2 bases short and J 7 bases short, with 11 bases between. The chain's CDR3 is CASSEWGIGEKLFF. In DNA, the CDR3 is TGTGCCAGCAGTGAATGGGGGATTGGTGAAAAACTGTTTTTT.

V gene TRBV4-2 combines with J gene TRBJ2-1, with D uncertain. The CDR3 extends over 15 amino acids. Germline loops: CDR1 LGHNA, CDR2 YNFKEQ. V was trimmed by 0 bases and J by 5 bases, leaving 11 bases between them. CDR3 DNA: TGTGCCAGCAGCCAAGATCTCTTTGGGGACAATGAGCAGTTCTTC. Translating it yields CASSQDLFGDNEQFF.

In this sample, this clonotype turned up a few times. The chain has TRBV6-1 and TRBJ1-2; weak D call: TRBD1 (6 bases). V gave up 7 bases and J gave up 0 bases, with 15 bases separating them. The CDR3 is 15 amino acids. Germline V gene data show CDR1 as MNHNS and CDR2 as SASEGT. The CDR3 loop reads CASNPTGAANYGYTF. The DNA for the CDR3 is TGTGCCAGCAACCCGACAGGAGCAGCTAACTATGGCTACACCTTC.

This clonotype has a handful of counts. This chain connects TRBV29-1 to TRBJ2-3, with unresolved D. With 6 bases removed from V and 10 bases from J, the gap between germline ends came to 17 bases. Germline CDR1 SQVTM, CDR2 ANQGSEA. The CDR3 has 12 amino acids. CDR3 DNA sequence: TGCAGCGTCGCACGACAAGAGAACCCGCAGTATTTT. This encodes CSVARQENPQYF.

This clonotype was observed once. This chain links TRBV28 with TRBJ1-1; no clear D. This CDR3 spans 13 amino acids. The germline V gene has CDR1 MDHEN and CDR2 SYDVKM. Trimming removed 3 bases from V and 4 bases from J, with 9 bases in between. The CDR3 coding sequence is TGTGCCAGCAGTTTCCCGCAGGTCACTGAAGCTTTCTTT. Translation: CASSFPQVTEAFF.

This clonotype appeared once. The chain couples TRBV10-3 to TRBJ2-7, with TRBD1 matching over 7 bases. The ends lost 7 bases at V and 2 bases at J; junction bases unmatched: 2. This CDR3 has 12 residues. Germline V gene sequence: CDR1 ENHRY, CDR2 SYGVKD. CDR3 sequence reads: CAIMGQTYEQYF. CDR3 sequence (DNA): TGTGCCATCATGGGACAGACCTACGAGCAGTACTTC.

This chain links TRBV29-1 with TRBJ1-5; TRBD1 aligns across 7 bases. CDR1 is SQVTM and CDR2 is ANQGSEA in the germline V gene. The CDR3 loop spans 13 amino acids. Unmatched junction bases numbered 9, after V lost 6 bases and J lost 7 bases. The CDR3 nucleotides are TGCAGCGTCTCCCAGGGGGTCGGACAGCCCCAGCATTTT. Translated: CSVSQGVGQPQHF.

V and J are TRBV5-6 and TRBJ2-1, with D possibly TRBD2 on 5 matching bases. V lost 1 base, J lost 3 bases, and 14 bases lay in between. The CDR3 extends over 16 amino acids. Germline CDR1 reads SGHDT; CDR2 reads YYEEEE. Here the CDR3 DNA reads TGTGCCAGCAGCTTGTCTGGCGGGTTCCGCTACAATGAGCAGTTCTTC. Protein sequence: CASSLSGGFRYNEQFF.

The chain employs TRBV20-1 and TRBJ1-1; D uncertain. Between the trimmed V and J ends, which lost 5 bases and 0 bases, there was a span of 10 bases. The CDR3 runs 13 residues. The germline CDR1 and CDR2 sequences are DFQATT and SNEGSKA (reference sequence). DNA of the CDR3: TGCAGTGCTTTCGGACCCATGAACACTGAAGCTTTCTTT. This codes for CSAFGPMNTEAFF.

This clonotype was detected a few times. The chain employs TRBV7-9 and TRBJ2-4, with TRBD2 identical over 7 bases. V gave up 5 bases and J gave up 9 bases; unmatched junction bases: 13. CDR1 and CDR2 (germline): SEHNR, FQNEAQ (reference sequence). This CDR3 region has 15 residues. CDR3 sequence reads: CASSPTQGLRAIQYF. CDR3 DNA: TGTGCCAGCAGCCCCACTCAGGGACTAAGGGCCATTCAGTACTTC.

CDR3 in DNA: TGCGCCAGCAGCCAAGGACAGGACCATAGAGCTAATGAAAAACTGTTTTTT. Its protein is CASSQGQDHRANEKLFF. The chain uses TRBV4-1 and TRBJ1-4; D perhaps matches TRBD1 (6 bases). Trimming stripped 1 base from V and 3 bases from J, with 15 bases between. CDR3 size: 17 residues. From germline, CDR1 is MGHRA and CDR2 YSYEKL.

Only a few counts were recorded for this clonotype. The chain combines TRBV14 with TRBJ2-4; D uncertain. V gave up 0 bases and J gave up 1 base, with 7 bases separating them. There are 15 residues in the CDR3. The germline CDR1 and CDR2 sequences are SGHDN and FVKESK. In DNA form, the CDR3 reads TGTGCCAGCAGCCAAGAAGGGAAGGCCAAAAACATTCAGTACTTC. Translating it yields CASSQEGKAKNIQYF. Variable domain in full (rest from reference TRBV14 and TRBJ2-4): EAGVTQFPSHSVIEKGQTVTLRCDPISGHDNLYWYRRVMGKEIKFLLHFVKESKQDESGMPNNRFLAERTGGTYSTLKVQPAELEDSGVYFCASSQEGKAKNIQYFGAGTRLSVL.

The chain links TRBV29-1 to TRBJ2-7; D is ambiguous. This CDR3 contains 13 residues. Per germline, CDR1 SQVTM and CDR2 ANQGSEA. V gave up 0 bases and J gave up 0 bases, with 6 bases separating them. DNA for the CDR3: TGCAGCGTTGAAGACCAGAGCTCCTACGAGCAGTACTTC. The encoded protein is CSVEDQSSYEQYF.

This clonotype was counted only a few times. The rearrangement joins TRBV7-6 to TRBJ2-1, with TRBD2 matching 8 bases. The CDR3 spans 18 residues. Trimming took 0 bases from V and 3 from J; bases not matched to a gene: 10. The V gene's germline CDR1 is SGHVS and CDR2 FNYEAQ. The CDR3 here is CASSLAVRSGSGYNEQFF. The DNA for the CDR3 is TGTGCCAGCAGCTTAGCAGTGAGGAGCGGGAGCGGCTACAATGAGCAGTTCTTC.

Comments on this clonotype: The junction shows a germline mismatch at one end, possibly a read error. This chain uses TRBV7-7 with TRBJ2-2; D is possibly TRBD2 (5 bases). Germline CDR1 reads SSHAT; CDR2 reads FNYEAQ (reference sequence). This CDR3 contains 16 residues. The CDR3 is CASSLASRPGTGELFF. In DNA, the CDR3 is TGTGCTAGCAGCTTGGCGTCCCGGCCGGGAACCGGGGAGCTGTTTTTT.

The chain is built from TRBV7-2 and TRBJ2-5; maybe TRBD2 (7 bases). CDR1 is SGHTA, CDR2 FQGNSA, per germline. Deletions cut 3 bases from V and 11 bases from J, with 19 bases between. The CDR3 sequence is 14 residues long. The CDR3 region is CASSFTRGDYDQYF. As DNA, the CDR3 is TGTGCCAGCAGCTTCACAAGGGGGGACTACGATCAGTACTTC.

This CDR3 reads CASSLRGRDLDSPLHF. In DNA, the CDR3 is TGTGCCAGCAGCCTGCGGGGCAGGGATCTTGATTCACCCCTCCACTTT. The chain uses TRBV3-1 and TRBJ1-6, with a weak D call TRBD1 (5 bases). The germline V and J ends were trimmed by 4 bases and 8 bases, with 18 bases remaining between them. Germline-derived CDR1 and CDR2 are LGHDT and YNNKEL (reference sequence). This CDR3 is 16 amino acids long. Full variable domain (remainder filled in from reference TRBV3-1 and TRBJ1-6): DTAVSQTPKYLVTQMGNDKSIKCEQNLGHDTMYWYKQDSKKFLKIMFSYNNKELIINETVPNRFSPKSPDKAHLNLHINSLELGDSAVYFCASSLRGRDLDSPLHFGNGTRLTVT.

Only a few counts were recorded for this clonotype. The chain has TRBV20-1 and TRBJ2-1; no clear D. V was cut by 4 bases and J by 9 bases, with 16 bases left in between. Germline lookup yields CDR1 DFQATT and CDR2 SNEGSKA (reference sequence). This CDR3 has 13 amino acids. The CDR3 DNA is TGCAGTGCTACTCGGACCGAGACCGGTGAGCAGTTCTTC. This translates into CSATRTETGEQFF.

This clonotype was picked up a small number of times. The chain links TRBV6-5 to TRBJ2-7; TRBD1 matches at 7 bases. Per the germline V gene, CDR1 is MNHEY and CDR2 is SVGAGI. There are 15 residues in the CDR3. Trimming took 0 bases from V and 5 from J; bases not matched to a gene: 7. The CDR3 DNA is TGTGCCAGCAGTTACTCGCCCCAGACAGGGAACGAGCAGTACTTC. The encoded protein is CASSYSPQTGNEQYF.

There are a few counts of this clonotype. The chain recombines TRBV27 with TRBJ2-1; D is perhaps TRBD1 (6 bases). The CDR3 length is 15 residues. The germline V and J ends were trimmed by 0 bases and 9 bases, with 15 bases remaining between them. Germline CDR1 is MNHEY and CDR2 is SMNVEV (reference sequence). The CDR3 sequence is CASSLSRGFSLEQFF. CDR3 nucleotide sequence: TGTGCCAGCAGTTTATCCAGGGGTTTTTCGCTTGAGCAGTTCTTC.

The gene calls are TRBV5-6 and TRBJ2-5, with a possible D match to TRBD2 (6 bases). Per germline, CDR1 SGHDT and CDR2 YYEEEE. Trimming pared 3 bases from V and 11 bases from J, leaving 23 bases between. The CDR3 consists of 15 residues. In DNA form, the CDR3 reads TGTGCCAGCAGCTCCACTCAGTCCATTCCGGGGGAGCAGTACTTC. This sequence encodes CASSSTQSIPGEQYF.

The CDR3 region is CASRPQGSSYNEQFF. The CDR3 nucleotides are TGTGCCAGCAGGCCACAGGGGAGCTCCTACAATGAGCAGTTCTTC. The chain has TRBV6-5 and TRBJ2-1, with TRBD1 matching 7 bases. V gave up 6 bases and J gave up 0 bases; unmatched junction bases: 5. The CDR3 runs 15 residues. Germline V gene sequence: CDR1 MNHEY, CDR2 SVGAGI.

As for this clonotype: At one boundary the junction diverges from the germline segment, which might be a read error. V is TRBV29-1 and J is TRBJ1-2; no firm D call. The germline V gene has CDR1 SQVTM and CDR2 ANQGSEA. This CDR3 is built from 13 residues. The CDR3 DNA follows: TGCAGCGTTGAGAGGGCAACGAACTATGACTACACCTTC. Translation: CSVERATNYDYTF.

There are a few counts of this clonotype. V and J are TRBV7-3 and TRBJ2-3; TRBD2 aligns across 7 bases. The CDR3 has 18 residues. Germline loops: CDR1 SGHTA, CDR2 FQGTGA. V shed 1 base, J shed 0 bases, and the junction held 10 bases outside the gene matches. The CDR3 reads CASSLNGRTSTSTDTQYF. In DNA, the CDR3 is TGTGCCAGCAGCTTAAACGGGAGGACATCCACTAGCACAGATACGCAGTATTTT.

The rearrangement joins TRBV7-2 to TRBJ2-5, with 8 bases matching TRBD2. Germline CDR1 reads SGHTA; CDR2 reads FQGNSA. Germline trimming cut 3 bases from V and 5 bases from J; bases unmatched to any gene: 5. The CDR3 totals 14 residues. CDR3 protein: CASSFGRGGETQYF. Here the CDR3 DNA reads TGTGCCAGCAGCTTCGGGAGGGGCGGGGAGACCCAGTACTTC.

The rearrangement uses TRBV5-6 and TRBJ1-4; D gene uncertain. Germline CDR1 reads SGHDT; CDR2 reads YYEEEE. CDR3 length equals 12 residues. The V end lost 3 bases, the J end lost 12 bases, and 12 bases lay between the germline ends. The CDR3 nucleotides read TGTGCCAGCAGCTCGAGGATAAATCAACTGTTTTTT. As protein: CASSSRINQLFF.

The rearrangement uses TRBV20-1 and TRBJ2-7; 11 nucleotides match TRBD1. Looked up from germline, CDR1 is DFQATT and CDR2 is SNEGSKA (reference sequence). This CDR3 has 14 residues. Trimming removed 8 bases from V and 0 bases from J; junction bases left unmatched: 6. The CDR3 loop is CSLRGTGGSYEQYF. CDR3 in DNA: TGCAGTCTGAGGGGGACAGGGGGCTCCTACGAGCAGTACTTC.

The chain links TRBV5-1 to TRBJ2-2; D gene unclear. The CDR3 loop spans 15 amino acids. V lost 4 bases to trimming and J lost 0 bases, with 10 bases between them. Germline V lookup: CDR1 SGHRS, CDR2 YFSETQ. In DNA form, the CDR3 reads TGCGCCAGCAGCAGAGACAAGACGAACACCGGGGAGCTGTTTTTT. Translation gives CASSRDKTNTGELFF.

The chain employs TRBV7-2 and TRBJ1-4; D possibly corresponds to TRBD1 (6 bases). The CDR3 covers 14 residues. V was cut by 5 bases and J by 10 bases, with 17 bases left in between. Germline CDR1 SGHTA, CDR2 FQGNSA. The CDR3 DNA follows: TGTGCCAGCAGCCCACAGGGATTCCCCGCAAAACTGTTTTTT. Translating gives CASSPQGFPAKLFF.